The 21 T cell receptor beta chains below come from one sample, sequenced in a study of T-cell memory formation after mild COVID-19. TCRdb processed the 5' RACE reads anew with MiXCR; each CDR3 protein has one entry. This sample has hundreds of thousands of distinct CDR3 sequences; around a quarter occur once, and the top ten carry 9.5% to 15%. The specimen was PBMCs or a T cell subset sorted from them (not recorded which). Every receptor here comes from an adult woman who had mild COVID-19 (a few samples of this study predate the infection). Cell type and time point are not known.

The chain couples TRBV4-3 to TRBJ2-1; unclear D gene. This CDR3 contains 15 residues. Trimming stripped 4 bases from V and 1 base from J, with 11 bases between. The germline CDR1 and CDR2 sequences are LGHNA and YSLEER. The CDR3 DNA is TGCGCCAGCAGCCTAGGGCTAGGGTCCTACAATGAGCAGTTCTTC. This gives the protein CASSLGLGSYNEQFF.

This clonotype has only one observation. V is TRBV6-5 and J is TRBJ2-7; D unresolved. V was pared by 2 bases and J by 7 bases, with 6 bases between. The CDR3 is 11 residues long. Germline lookup yields CDR1 MNHEY and CDR2 SVGAGI. The chain's CDR3 is CASSYTGEQYF. The CDR3 coding sequence is TGTGCCAGCAGTTACACTGGGGAGCAGTACTTC.

The V gene is TRBV5-1, the J gene TRBJ2-2; D is possibly TRBD2 (6 bases). V lost 0 bases to trimming and J lost 3 bases, with 12 bases between them. This CDR3 has 16 amino acids. Germline lookup yields CDR1 SGHRS and CDR2 YFSETQ. CDR3 region: CASSLDSGGYTGELFF. CDR3 nucleotides: TGCGCCAGCAGCTTGGACTCAGGAGGGTACACCGGGGAGCTGTTTTTT.

This sequence joins TRBV10-3 and TRBJ2-7, with 9 nucleotides matching TRBD1. CDR1 is ENHRY and CDR2 is SYGVKD in the germline V gene. The CDR3 runs 13 residues. The V gene end was trimmed by 6 bases and the J gene end by 3 bases; junction bases not matched to a gene: 3. The CDR3 protein is CAISRDRVYEQYF. As DNA, the CDR3 is TGTGCCATCAGCCGGGACAGGGTCTACGAGCAGTACTTC.

This clonotype came up a few times. V is TRBV20-1 and J is TRBJ2-1; 12 bases align to TRBD2. After removal of 0 bases from V and 6 bases from J, the junction contained 6 bases not matched to a gene. The length of the CDR3 is 16 residues. Per the germline V gene, CDR1 is DFQATT and CDR2 is SNEGSKA (reference sequence). CDR3 protein: CSARDFRLAGANEQFF. CDR3 nucleotides: TGCAGTGCTAGAGATTTTAGACTAGCGGGAGCCAATGAGCAGTTCTTC.

This clonotype was seen a few times. The chain joins TRBV4-1 to TRBJ1-2; D call uncertain. The CDR3 contains 11 residues. V lost 1 base and J lost 6, with 3 bases in between. CDR1 and CDR2 from the germline V gene are MGHRA and YSYEKL. The CDR3 region has the DNA TGCGCCAGCAGCCAAGGAGATGGCTACACCTTC. Protein product: CASSQGDGYTF.

The rearrangement links TRBV6-1 to TRBJ2-7; 7 bases are a match to TRBD1. Germline-derived CDR1 and CDR2 are MNHNS and SASEGT. CDR3 size: 15 residues. V trimming: 2 bases; J trimming: 5 bases; junction bases outside the gene matches: 9. As DNA, the CDR3 is TGTGCCAGCAGTGAAATCGGGACAGTTGGCCACGAGCAGTACTTC. Encoded protein: CASSEIGTVGHEQYF.

This rearrangement joins TRBV11-2 to TRBJ2-1; D may correspond to TRBD1 or TRBD2 (5 bases each). The germline V and J ends were trimmed by 3 bases and 5 bases, with 11 bases remaining between them. Germline CDR1 SGHAT, CDR2 FQNNGV. CDR3 size: 14 residues. The CDR3 spells CASSFRGPNNEQFF. CDR3 sequence (DNA): TGTGCCAGCAGCTTTCGGGGCCCGAACAATGAGCAGTTCTTC.

The sample holds a few counts of this clonotype. This chain links TRBV25-1 with TRBJ2-7; 8 nucleotides match TRBD1. The CDR3 is 15 residues long. V trimming: 5 bases; J trimming: 3 bases; junction bases outside the gene matches: 9. Germline assignment: CDR1 MGHDK and CDR2 SYGVNS. CDR3 DNA: TGTGCCAGCAGTAAATGGACAGGGCAAAACTACGAGCAGTACTTC. Its translation: CASSKWTGQNYEQYF.

This clonotype was seen a few times. J is TRBJ1-1 and V is TRBV4-2; possibly TRBD1 for D (5 bases). V shed 0 bases and J shed 8 bases, with 13 bases lying between them. The CDR3 runs 14 residues. Per germline, CDR1 LGHNA and CDR2 YNFKEQ. The CDR3 sequence: CASSQDATEEEAFF. The CDR3 bases are TGTGCCAGCAGCCAAGACGCGACAGAGGAAGAAGCTTTCTTT.

This clonotype was picked up a small number of times. The chain is built from TRBV24-1 and TRBJ1-1; no definite D call. Trimming took 5 bases from V and 11 from J, leaving 20 bases between them. This CDR3 has 14 amino acids. Germline lookup yields CDR1 KGHDR and CDR2 SFDVKD. The CDR3 DNA is TGTGCCACCAGTGTAGGGCAGGATCGTATAGGCGCTTTCTTT. Translating it yields CATSVGQDRIGAFF.

The V and J genes are TRBV4-2 and TRBJ1-1; 8 bases are shared with TRBD1. CDR1 is LGHNA, CDR2 YNFKEQ, per germline. Trimming took 6 bases from V and 1 from J; bases not matched to a gene: 4. The CDR3 has 14 amino acids. The CDR3 protein is CASRHGQGNTEAFF. CDR3 DNA sequence: TGTGCCAGCAGACATGGACAGGGGAACACTGAAGCTTTCTTT.

The chain combines TRBV20-1 with TRBJ2-7; the D gene could be TRBD1 or TRBD2 (5 bases each). V was pared by 3 bases and J by 7 bases, with 16 bases between. This CDR3 spans 13 amino acids. Germline assignment: CDR1 DFQATT and CDR2 SNEGSKA (reference sequence). For the CDR3, the DNA is TGCAGTGCTAGGGGGACGCTAAACCCTGAGCAGTACTTC. Translating it yields CSARGTLNPEQYF.

This clonotype was observed a few times. The V gene is TRBV7-6, the J gene TRBJ1-5, with D unresolved. CDR3 length: 15 residues. Deletions cut 1 base from V and 4 bases from J, with 11 bases between. Germline loops: CDR1 SGHVS, CDR2 FNYEAQ. CDR3 in DNA: TGTGCCAGCAGCTTAGAGGCGGCCCAAAATCAGCCCCAGCATTTT. Translating it yields CASSLEAAQNQPQHF.

The DNA of the CDR3 is TGTGCCAGCAGCTCGGGATGGGGGAACACCGGGGAGCTGTTTTTT. Amino acids: CASSSGWGNTGELFF. This chain links TRBV5-6 with TRBJ2-2, with D perhaps matching TRBD2 (5 bases). The germline CDR1 and CDR2 sequences are SGHDT and YYEEEE. V lost 3 bases to trimming and J lost 1 base, with 10 bases between them. The CDR3 runs 15 residues.

The rearrangement links TRBV29-1 to TRBJ2-5; D is perhaps TRBD1 (5 bases). CDR1 is SQVTM, CDR2 ANQGSEA, per germline. V was pared by 7 bases and J by 2 bases, with 14 bases between. The CDR3 totals 13 residues. The CDR3 DNA follows: TGCAGCGGGCTTGACAGCGCTCAAGAGACCCAGTACTTC. This translates into CSGLDSAQETQYF.

The gene calls are TRBV5-5 and TRBJ1-5; D is uncertain. With 0 bases removed from V and 4 bases from J, the gap between germline ends came to 8 bases. Germline V gene data show CDR1 as SGHKS and CDR2 as YYEKEE (reference sequence). The CDR3 length is 14 residues. CDR3: CASSLAWGNQPQHF. The CDR3 bases are TGTGCCAGCAGCTTGGCCTGGGGTAATCAGCCCCAGCATTTT. Filled out from reference TRBV5-5 and TRBJ1-5, the complete variable domain reads DAGVTQSPTHLIKTRGQQVTLRCSPISGHKSVSWYQQVLGQGPQFIFQYYEKEERGRGNFPDRFSARQFPNYSSELNVNALLLGDSALYLCASSLAWGNQPQHFGDGTRLSIL.

The J gene is TRBJ2-6, the V gene TRBV6-5; D is perhaps TRBD2 (5 bases). Per the germline V gene, CDR1 is MNHEY and CDR2 is SVGAGI. The CDR3 is 14 amino acids. V lost 4 bases to trimming and J lost 2 bases, with 6 bases between them. The CDR3 here is CASSWRTGANVLTF. The CDR3 DNA sequence: TGTGCCAGCAGTTGGAGGACTGGGGCCAACGTCCTGACTTTC.

The table lists this clonotype with a few counts. This rearrangement joins TRBV18 to TRBJ1-4, with unresolved D. Germline CDR1 reads KGHSH; CDR2 reads LQKENI. This CDR3 has 11 amino acids. V was clipped by 2 bases and J by 8 bases, with 3 bases between them. The CDR3 sequence is CASSPGEKLFF. CDR3 nucleotides: TGTGCCAGCTCACCAGGGGAAAAACTGTTTTTT.

The rearrangement links TRBV7-9 to TRBJ2-6, with TRBD2 matching 7 bases. The V and J ends lost 4 bases and 3 bases, in that order; junction bases with no gene match: 18. CDR3 length equals 20 residues. CDR1 and CDR2 (germline): SEHNR, FQNEAQ (reference sequence). In nucleotides, the CDR3 is TGTGCCAGCAGCTCAAGGATTGGTGGGAGGGCCGGAGGTGGGGCCAACGTCCTGACTTTC. It codes for CASSSRIGGRAGGGANVLTF.

Only a few counts were recorded for this clonotype. The chain joins TRBV24-1 to TRBJ2-1; D may be TRBD2 (8 bases). Per germline, CDR1 KGHDR and CDR2 SFDVKD. This CDR3 comprises 15 residues. V lost 9 bases and J lost 3, with 17 bases in between. The CDR3 DNA reads TGTGCCACCGGTTACGGGGGGGACAGCTACAATGAGCAGTTCTTC. Its translation: CATGYGGDSYNEQFF.